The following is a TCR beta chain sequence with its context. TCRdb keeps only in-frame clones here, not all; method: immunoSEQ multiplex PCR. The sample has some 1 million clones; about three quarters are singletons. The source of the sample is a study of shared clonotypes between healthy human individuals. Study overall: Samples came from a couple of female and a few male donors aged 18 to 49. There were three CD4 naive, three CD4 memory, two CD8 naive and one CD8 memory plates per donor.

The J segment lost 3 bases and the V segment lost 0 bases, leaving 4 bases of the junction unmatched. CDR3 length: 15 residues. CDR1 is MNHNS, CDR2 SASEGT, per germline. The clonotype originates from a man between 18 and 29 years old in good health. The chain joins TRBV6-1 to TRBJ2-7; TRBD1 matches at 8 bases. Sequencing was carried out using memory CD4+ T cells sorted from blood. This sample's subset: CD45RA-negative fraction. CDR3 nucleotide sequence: TGTGCCAGCAGTGAAGCGGGACAGGCGTTCTACGAGCAGTACTTC. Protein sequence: CASSEAGQAFYEQYF.